These 14 T cell receptor beta chains share one sample of origin, sequenced in a study of shared clonotypes between healthy human individuals. The assay was immunoSEQ multiplex PCR, and TCRdb's table has in-frame clones only and misses some. This sample has approximately 2,300,000 clones, with around 90% found just once. The sequencing input was naive CD4+ T cells from PBMCs. Indicated subset: CD45RA+ positively selected. These TCRs come from a man aged 18 to 30 in good health. Some clones in this sample may be carry-over from other donors' samples.

The V gene is TRBV23-1, the J gene TRBJ2-2, with D possibly being TRBD2 (6 bases). TRBV23-1 is reported as an ORF; its role is uncertain. The CDR3 has 14 amino acids. The V and J ends lost 6 bases and 4 bases respectively, with 12 bases between them. The CDR3 loop is CASRPGLTTGELFF. In DNA form, the CDR3 reads TGCGCCAGCAGGCCGGGACTGACCACCGGGGAGCTGTTTTTT.

The chain uses TRBV27 and TRBJ2-7; D may be TRBD1 or TRBD2 (5 bases each). Germline V gives CDR1 MNHEY, CDR2 SMNVEV (reference sequence). V was cut by 8 bases and J by 0 bases, with 11 bases left in between. The CDR3 is 13 amino acids. This CDR3 is CASARDGSYEQYF. As DNA, the CDR3 is TGTGCCAGCGCCAGGGACGGCTCCTACGAGCAGTACTTC.

V usage is TRBV20-1 and J usage is TRBJ2-5, with D hard to call. The CDR3 is 11 residues long. The germline CDR1 and CDR2 sequences are DFQATT and SNEGSKA (reference sequence). V was clipped by 5 bases and J by 1 base, with 5 bases between them. The DNA of the CDR3 is TGCAGTGCTGGGATCCAAGAGACCCAGTACTTC. This sequence encodes CSAGIQETQYF.

V is TRBV27 and J is TRBJ2-5, with D uncertain. The better agreement between TRBJ2-7 and the DNA end casts doubt on the J call. Germline V gene lookup returns CDR1 MNHEY and CDR2 SMNVEV (reference sequence). The CDR3 is made up of 14 amino acids. The CDR3 here is CASSSQSSPYEQYF. In DNA form, the CDR3 reads TGTGCCAGCAGTTCACAGTCATCCCCCTACGAGCAGTACTTC.

J is TRBJ2-1 and V is TRBV7-3; 9 bases line up with TRBD2. The CDR3 covers 17 residues. V dropped 0 bases and J dropped 6; count of bases not matched to a gene: 9. Germline lookup yields CDR1 SGHTA and CDR2 FQGTGA. For the CDR3, the DNA is TGTGCCAGCAGCTTAACTAGGGGGACTAGCCCTTTCAATGAGCAGTTCTTC. It translates to CASSLTRGTSPFNEQFF.

The chain has TRBV7-9 and TRBJ2-5; D gene unclear. CDR1 and CDR2 from the germline V gene are SEHNR and FQNEAQ (reference sequence). V was clipped by 5 bases and J by 1 base, with 14 bases between them. The CDR3 is 15 amino acids. This CDR3 reads CASSPSLTVQETQYF. CDR3 nucleotides: TGTGCCAGCAGCCCCAGCCTAACAGTCCAAGAGACCCAGTACTTC. The whole variable domain, remainder taken from reference TRBV7-9 and TRBJ2-5, is DTGVSQNPRHKITKRGQNVTFRCDPISEHNRLYWYRQTLGQGPEFLTYFQNEAQLEKSRLLSDRFSAERPKGSFSTLEIQRTEQGDSAMYLCASSPSLTVQETQYFGPGTRLLVL.

A single count supports this clone. The chain has TRBV18 and TRBJ2-5; tentative D call: TRBD1 (6 bases). The germline V and J ends were trimmed by 3 bases and 3 bases, with 11 bases remaining between them. Per the germline V gene, CDR1 is KGHSH and CDR2 is LQKENI. There are 14 residues in the CDR3. The CDR3 coding sequence is TGTGCCAGCTCACCTATTGCAGGGGAAGAGACCCAGTACTTC. It encodes CASSPIAGEETQYF.

This sequence joins TRBV2 and TRBJ1-1, with D possibly TRBD1 on 5 matching bases. Per the germline V gene, CDR1 is SNHLY and CDR2 is FYNNEI. V lost 8 bases and J lost 0, with 10 bases in between. The CDR3 spans 13 residues. The CDR3 region is CASVRGLNTEAFF. CDR3 in DNA: TGTGCCAGCGTCCGGGGCTTGAACACTGAAGCTTTCTTT.

This sequence joins TRBV9 and TRBJ2-5; 7 bases line up with TRBD1. This CDR3 is built from 15 residues. Germline V gene sequence: CDR1 SGDLS, CDR2 YYNGEE. V was clipped by 3 bases and J by 2 bases; unmatched bases: 7. The CDR3 coding sequence is TGTGCCAGCAGCGCCAGGGGGACGCAGCAAGAGACCCAGTACTTC. Its protein is CASSARGTQQETQYF.

The chain couples TRBV25-1 to TRBJ2-2, with 9 bases matching TRBD1. Germline CDR1 and CDR2: MGHDK and SYGVNS. The CDR3 runs to 17 residues. V shed 2 bases, J shed 5 bases, and the junction held 9 bases outside the gene matches. The CDR3 sequence is CASSEPAGQGMTGELFF. CDR3 in DNA: TGTGCCAGCAGTGAACCTGCTGGACAGGGGATGACCGGGGAGCTGTTTTTT.

The V and J genes are TRBV5-1 and TRBJ2-5; no clear D gene. Germline V lookup: CDR1 SGHRS, CDR2 YFSETQ. V was cut by 5 bases and J by 2 bases, with 10 bases left in between. This CDR3 is built from 13 residues. This chain's CDR3 is CASRGIPQETQYF. The CDR3, as DNA: TGCGCCAGCAGGGGCATACCTCAAGAGACCCAGTACTTC.

The chain joins TRBV28 to TRBJ1-1; D perhaps matches TRBD1 (5 bases). The CDR3 totals 12 residues. Germline V lookup: CDR1 MDHEN, CDR2 SYDVKM. V gave up 6 bases and J gave up 5 bases, with 10 bases separating them. The CDR3 sequence is CASRTWGTEAFF. The CDR3 nucleotides are TGTGCCAGCAGGACATGGGGGACTGAAGCTTTCTTT.

This rearrangement joins TRBV2 to TRBJ1-1, with D possibly matching TRBD1 (6 bases). In germline, CDR1 is SNHLY, CDR2 FYNNEI. With 2 bases removed from V and 6 bases from J, the gap between germline ends came to 13 bases. This CDR3 spans 14 amino acids. The DNA for the CDR3 is TGTGCCAGCAGTGAACTAAGGGCAGGGGCTGAAGCTTTCTTT. Translated: CASSELRAGAEAFF. Together with reference TRBV2 and TRBJ1-1, the CDR3 gives the full variable domain: EPEVTQTPSHQVTQMGQEVILRCVPISNHLYFYWYRQILGQKVEFLVSFYNNEISEKSEIFDDQFSVERPDGSNFTLKIRSTKLEDSAMYFCASSELRAGAEAFFGQGTRLTVV.

V gene TRBV5-1 combines with J gene TRBJ2-7; 7 bases map to TRBD1. The CDR3 is made up of 15 amino acids. The V segment lost 4 bases and the J segment 4 bases; nucleotides outside the gene matches: 11. Germline V CDR1 and CDR2: SGHRS, YFSETQ. CDR3 residues: CASSPSGTAPYEQYF. DNA for the CDR3: TGCGCCAGCAGCCCTTCCGGGACAGCTCCATACGAGCAGTACTTC.